The 31 T cell receptor beta chains in this list originate from one sample, sequenced in a study of blood T cell repertoires in COVID-19. The method was immunoSEQ multiplex PCR; TCRdb's version includes in-frame clones alone and lacks a portion of them. This sample has about 250,000 clones, with about 88% found just once. The specimen sequenced was peripheral blood. The receptors originated from a woman aged 40 to 55 who had recovered from COVID-19.

The chain has TRBV5-1 and TRBJ1-5; 10 nucleotides line up with TRBD1. V gave up 4 bases and J gave up 7 bases; unmatched junction bases: 11. Germline V lookup: CDR1 SGHRS, CDR2 YFSETQ. The CDR3 is 16 amino acids. The CDR3 sequence is CASSLETGGEMQPQHF. In DNA form, the CDR3 reads TGCGCCAGCAGCCTGGAGACAGGGGGCGAGATGCAGCCCCAGCATTTT.

The chain recombines TRBV15 with TRBJ2-7; TRBD2 might be the D (5 bases). Trimming took off 1 base at V and 4 bases at J, with 11 bases between the two ends. The CDR3 covers 14 residues. The germline V gene has CDR1 LNHNV and CDR2 YYDKDF (reference sequence). The CDR3 sequence is CATSRGRGTYEQYF. The CDR3 nucleotides read TGTGCCACCAGCAGAGGTCGGGGAACTTACGAGCAGTACTTC.

This chain joins TRBV27 and TRBJ2-2; D unclear. The germline CDR1 and CDR2 sequences are MNHEY and SMNVEV (reference sequence). Between the trimmed V and J ends, which lost 3 bases and 1 base, there was a span of 6 bases. This CDR3 spans 14 amino acids. CDR3 loop: CASSFSGNTGELFF. The CDR3, as DNA: TGTGCCAGCAGTTTCTCCGGGAACACCGGGGAGCTGTTTTTT.

The chain couples TRBV18 to TRBJ1-6; 7 bases fit TRBD1. The germline V gene has CDR1 KGHSH and CDR2 LQKENI. V was clipped by 3 bases and J by 3 bases; unmatched bases: 8. The CDR3 sequence is 17 residues long. This chain's CDR3 is CASSPARGSLYNSPLHF. The CDR3 DNA follows: TGTGCCAGCTCACCGGCCAGGGGGTCGCTCTATAATTCACCCCTCCACTTT.

The chain has TRBV11-3 and TRBJ2-3; 7 positions match TRBD1. The ends lost 3 bases at V and 2 bases at J; junction bases unmatched: 2. The CDR3 loop spans 14 amino acids. Germline V CDR1 and CDR2: SGHNT, YENEEA. The CDR3 sequence: CASSFRGTTDTQYF. CDR3 DNA: TGTGCCAGCAGCTTCAGGGGGACCACAGATACGCAGTATTTT.

V is TRBV11-2 and J is TRBJ2-7, with 8 nucleotides matching TRBD1. CDR3 length: 16 residues. V trimming: 0 bases; J trimming: 7 bases; junction bases outside the gene matches: 11. The germline V gene has CDR1 SGHAT and CDR2 FQNNGV. The CDR3 protein is CASSLDPPGTGGEQYF. CDR3 in DNA: TGTGCCAGCAGCTTAGATCCCCCCGGGACAGGAGGAGAGCAGTACTTC.

This clone has a handful of counts. Other DNA sequences in the sample encode the same CDR3. The V call is TRBV19, the J call TRBJ1-2, with 7 nucleotides matching TRBD1. The CDR3 sequence is 13 residues long. The J segment lost 5 bases and the V segment lost 8 bases, leaving 8 bases of the junction unmatched. Germline CDR1 reads LNHDA; CDR2 reads SQIVND (reference sequence). Here the CDR3 reads CASGDRDSYGYTF. DNA for the CDR3: TGTGCCAGTGGCGACAGGGATTCTTATGGCTACACCTTC. The entire variable domain, with the rest obtained from reference TRBV19 and TRBJ1-2, is as follows: DGGITQSPKYLFRKEGQNVTLSCEQNLNHDAMYWYRQDPGQGLRLIYYSQIVNDFQKGDIAEGYSVSREKKESFPLTVTSAQKNPTAFYLCASGDRDSYGYTFGSGTRLTVV.

The rearrangement uses TRBV5-6 and TRBJ1-2; D possibly corresponds to TRBD1 (5 bases). CDR3 length equals 19 residues. Trimming shortened V by 2 bases and J by 1 base, and 24 bases separated the two germline ends. Germline CDR1 reads SGHDT; CDR2 reads YYEEEE. The CDR3 loop is CASSFPGTPRGSINYGYTF. The CDR3 DNA reads TGTGCCAGCAGCTTCCCCGGGACTCCGAGGGGTTCTATTAACTATGGCTACACCTTC.

This clone was recorded only once. V usage is TRBV11-2 and J usage is TRBJ1-2; tentative D call: TRBD1 (5 bases). Deletions cut 4 bases from V and 5 bases from J, with 14 bases between. This CDR3 spans 14 amino acids. Germline CDR1 SGHAT, CDR2 FQNNGV. The chain's CDR3 is CASSSTPAGYGYTF. The CDR3 nucleotides are TGTGCCAGCAGCTCAACCCCGGCAGGGTATGGCTACACCTTC.

This clone was observed once. J is TRBJ1-5 and V is TRBV2; no clear D gene. From germline, CDR1 is SNHLY and CDR2 FYNNEI. The CDR3 is 14 amino acids. The V gene lost 6 bases and the J gene lost 4 bases, with 13 bases spanning the gap. CDR3 loop: CASSAKSRNQPQHF. CDR3 sequence (DNA): TGTGCCAGCAGCGCAAAGTCGAGAAATCAGCCCCAGCATTTT.

V is TRBV2 and J is TRBJ2-5, with D possibly TRBD2 on 5 matching bases. With 7 bases removed from V and 5 bases from J, the gap between germline ends came to 11 bases. The CDR3 is 12 residues long. The germline CDR1 and CDR2 sequences are SNHLY and FYNNEI. The CDR3 sequence is CASNRGLETQYF. CDR3 DNA: TGTGCCAGCAATAGAGGACTGGAGACCCAGTACTTC.

The chain joins TRBV28 to TRBJ2-7, with 12 bases identical to TRBD2. V gave up 4 bases and J gave up 4 bases; unmatched junction bases: 5. The CDR3 contains 15 residues. The germline V gene encodes CDR1 MDHEN and CDR2 SYDVKM. DNA of the CDR3: TGTGCCAGCAGTTCGACTAGCGGGAGAAGTTACGAGCAGTACTTC. Protein sequence: CASSSTSGRSYEQYF.

V usage is TRBV28 and J usage is TRBJ2-5; 8 nucleotides agree with TRBD2. Looked up from germline, CDR1 is MDHEN and CDR2 is SYDVKM. V was clipped by 8 bases and J by 2 bases; unmatched bases: 7. This CDR3 has 14 residues. The chain's CDR3 is CASGGAGVQETQYF. The CDR3 nucleotides read TGTGCCAGCGGGGGAGCGGGGGTGCAAGAGACCCAGTACTTC.

V and J are TRBV7-3 and TRBJ2-1; 13 bases line up with TRBD2. V shed 5 bases and J 9 bases; nucleotides not matched to a gene: 7. The CDR3 totals 15 residues. The germline V gene encodes CDR1 SGHTA and CDR2 FQGTGA. The CDR3 region is CASSPGTSGAREQFF. The CDR3 DNA follows: TGTGCCAGCAGCCCGGGGACTAGCGGGGCGCGTGAGCAGTTCTTC. Using reference TRBV7-3 and TRBJ2-1 for the parts outside the CDR3, the full variable domain is GAGVSQTPSNKVTEKGKYVELRCDPISGHTALYWYRQSLGQGPEFLIYFQGTGAADDSGLPNDRFFAVRPEGSVSTLKIQRTERGDSAVYLCASSPGTSGAREQFFGPGTRLTVL.

This clone was detected only once. This chain connects TRBV27 to TRBJ2-2; no definite D call. Trimming removed 4 bases at V and 4 bases at J, with 7 bases between. Germline V gene lookup returns CDR1 MNHEY and CDR2 SMNVEV (reference sequence). The CDR3 is made up of 13 amino acids. CDR3 coding DNA: TGTGCCAGCAGTTCCTACCGCACCGGGGAGCTGTTTTTT. It encodes CASSSYRTGELFF.

The V gene is TRBV12-3 or TRBV12-4, the J gene TRBJ2-4; 9 bases align to TRBD1. The trim removed 7 bases at V and 9 bases at J, leaving 7 bases unmatched. The CDR3 extends over 13 amino acids. The CDR3 loop is CASNKDRGLIQYF. In nucleotides, the CDR3 is TGTGCCAGCAACAAGGACAGGGGACTCATTCAGTACTTC.

The chain uses TRBV19 and TRBJ2-5; 9 bases fit TRBD1. Germline V gene lookup returns CDR1 LNHDA and CDR2 SQIVND (reference sequence). The CDR3 covers 16 residues. Trimming at V came to 1 base and at J to 5 bases, leaving 8 bases not matched to a gene. CDR3: CASSIGTGAQAETQYF. In DNA, the CDR3 is TGTGCCAGTAGTATAGGGACAGGGGCTCAAGCGGAGACCCAGTACTTC.

The chain links TRBV7-2 to TRBJ1-3; D is perhaps TRBD1 (5 bases). This CDR3 is built from 15 residues. The germline CDR1 and CDR2 sequences are SGHTA and FQGNSA. V shed 5 bases and J shed 0 bases, with 11 bases lying between them. CDR3 amino acids: CASSATGASGNTIYF. CDR3 bases: TGTGCCAGCAGCGCCACAGGAGCCTCTGGAAACACCATATATTTT.

The chain uses TRBV6-2 or TRBV6-3 and TRBJ1-5; D gene unclear. Germline assignment: CDR1 MNHEY and CDR2 SVGEGT. V lost 5 bases and J lost 3, with 8 bases in between. This CDR3 is 13 amino acids long. CDR3 protein: CASSSRNNQPQHF. The CDR3 bases are TGTGCCAGCAGTAGCAGGAACAATCAGCCCCAGCATTTT.

The chain couples TRBV7-2 to TRBJ2-4; 8 nucleotides match TRBD2. Trimming cost V 1 base and J 5 bases; bases outside gene matches: 10. The CDR3 is made up of 17 amino acids. Germline V lookup: CDR1 SGHTA, CDR2 FQGNSA. CDR3 loop: CASSLVGGVGAQNIQYF. The CDR3 DNA sequence: TGTGCCAGCAGCTTAGTCGGGGGGGTGGGAGCGCAAAACATTCAGTACTTC.

This rearrangement joins TRBV7-2 to TRBJ2-7; TRBD1 matches 7 bases. CDR3 length equals 14 residues. Trimming cost V 3 bases and J 4 bases; bases outside gene matches: 6. Germline V gene data show CDR1 as SGHTA and CDR2 as FQGNSA. The DNA of the CDR3 is TGTGCCAGCAGCTTCGACAGGGCTCGTTACGAGCAGTACTTC. It is translated as CASSFDRARYEQYF.

J is TRBJ2-3 and V is TRBV24-1; 10 nucleotides align to TRBD1. With V trimmed by 4 bases and J by 4 bases, 7 bases remained unmatched. The CDR3 sequence is 16 residues long. The V gene's germline CDR1 is KGHDR and CDR2 SFDVKD. The CDR3, as DNA: TGTGCCACCAGTGACCCGACAGGGGGCGGTGCAGATACGCAGTATTTT. Translation gives CATSDPTGGGADTQYF.

This chain joins TRBV7-3 and TRBJ2-3; 14 bases are shared with TRBD2. J gave up 1 base and V 5 bases, and 5 bases lay outside the gene matches. The germline V gene has CDR1 SGHTA and CDR2 FQGTGA. The CDR3 is 17 amino acids. The DNA of the CDR3 is TGTGCCAGCAGCCCCGGACTAGCGGGGGGACGCACAGATACGCAGTATTTT. This translates into CASSPGLAGGRTDTQYF.

The rearrangement uses TRBV11-3 and TRBJ2-1; maybe TRBD2 (5 bases). The V gene's germline CDR1 is SGHNT and CDR2 YENEEA. This CDR3 is 16 amino acids long. Trimming stripped 1 base from V and 9 bases from J, with 19 bases between. The CDR3 sequence: CASSLAFGGQRGEQFF. CDR3 DNA sequence: TGTGCCAGCAGCTTAGCATTCGGCGGGCAGCGCGGTGAGCAGTTCTTC.

The chain recombines TRBV14 with TRBJ2-1, with 7 bases aligning to TRBD2. With 5 bases clipped from V and 2 bases from J, the junction kept 6 bases outside the gene matches. Germline lookup yields CDR1 SGHDN and CDR2 FVKESK. This CDR3 is built from 15 residues. CDR3 protein: CASSDRTRAYNEQFF. DNA for the CDR3: TGTGCCAGCAGCGATCGGACTAGAGCCTACAATGAGCAGTTCTTC.

The chain recombines TRBV7-2 with TRBJ2-3, with 7 positions matching TRBD2. Germline V gene lookup returns CDR1 SGHTA and CDR2 FQGNSA. J lost 2 bases, V lost 4 bases, and 6 bases had no gene match. The CDR3 runs 15 residues. The CDR3 DNA reads TGTGCCAGCAGCTCCGGGACTATATTCACAGATACGCAGTATTTT. It specifies CASSSGTIFTDTQYF.

The chain uses TRBV29-1 and TRBJ2-2; 9 bases fit TRBD2. The J segment lost 4 bases and the V segment lost 3 bases, leaving 6 bases of the junction unmatched. Germline CDR1 reads SQVTM; CDR2 reads ANQGSEA. The CDR3 runs to 15 residues. CDR3 sequence reads: CSVERRGGLTGELFF. CDR3 in DNA: TGCAGCGTTGAGAGGCGGGGGGGACTCACCGGGGAGCTGTTTTTT.

The genes are TRBV19 and TRBJ1-4, with D unresolved. Germline loops: CDR1 LNHDA, CDR2 SQIVND (reference sequence). This CDR3 has 16 residues. V lost 1 base, J lost 5 bases, and 14 bases lay in between. The CDR3 coding sequence is TGTGCCAGTAGTATAGCCCCAGGAGCGGGCAATGAAAAACTGTTTTTT. Translating it yields CASSIAPGAGNEKLFF.

This rearrangement joins TRBV6-2 or TRBV6-3 to TRBJ2-3; TRBD1 matches 9 bases. With V trimmed by 4 bases and J by 0 bases, 2 bases remained unmatched. Germline V gene data show CDR1 as MNHEY and CDR2 as SVGEGT. The CDR3 length is 15 residues. CDR3 nucleotides: TGTGCCAGCAGTTCCGGGACAGGGAGCACAGATACGCAGTATTTT. This translates into CASSSGTGSTDTQYF.

The chain joins TRBV24-1 to TRBJ2-3, with D possibly matching TRBD2 (6 bases). In germline, CDR1 is KGHDR, CDR2 SFDVKD. The CDR3 totals 17 residues. V gave up 4 bases and J gave up 4 bases, with 20 bases separating them. CDR3 coding DNA: TGTGCCACCAGTGACCCTGGAGGGGCGATGGGGCCAGATACGCAGTATTTT. This encodes CATSDPGGAMGPDTQYF.

The CDR3: CASSLFYRENTEAFF. The CDR3 DNA reads as TGTGCCAGCAGCTTATTTTACAGGGAGAACACTGAAGCTTTCTTT. The V call is TRBV11-3, the J call TRBJ1-1, with a weak D call TRBD1 (6 bases). CDR1 and CDR2 from the germline V gene are SGHNT and YENEEA. V lost 2 bases to trimming and J lost 1 base, with 11 bases between them. CDR3 length: 15 amino acids.